The rows below give T cell receptor beta chains drawn from one sample of a study of post-analysis software for immune sequencing data. In TCRdb, the PCR reads were re-called with MiXCR into one record per CDR3 protein. The sample has roughly 800,000 distinct CDR3 sequences; roughly 50% are singletons. The sequenced material came from blood. Receptors were obtained from a girl aged 5-17 years with multiple sclerosis. Both conserved end residues are part of each CDR3. D genes are given only for firm matches. The size field is filled for only some rows; it gives once, few, many or a size class.

DNA: TGCAGTGCTCACTGGACAGGCTATGGCTACACCTTC; CDR3: CSAHWTGYGYTF; D: TRBD1; size: few; V: TRBV20-1; J: TRBJ1-2
DNA: TGCGCCAGCAGCTTGGAGACCGACGTGTGGCAGTTCTTC; CDR3: CASSLETDVWQFF; D: -; size: few; V: TRBV5-1; J: TRBJ2-1
DNA: TGTGCCAGCAGTGAATATTGGTTCGGAGCGGGAGGCTACACCTTC; CDR3: CASSEYWFGAGGYTF; D: -; size: -; V: TRBV25-1; J: TRBJ1-2
DNA: TGTGCCAGCGCCGGACTAGCGGGATCCTACGAGCAGTACTTC; CDR3: CASAGLAGSYEQYF; D: TRBD2; size: -; V: TRBV12-3/TRBV12-4; J: TRBJ2-7
DNA: TGTGCCAGCAGCTTAGGTCCTGACAATGAGCAGTACTTC; CDR3: CASSLGPDNEQYF; D: -; size: -; V: TRBV7-6; J: TRBJ2-5
DNA: TGTGCCAGCAGTTTAATAGCGGGAGGGAGGACCTTCTACGAGCAGTACTTC; CDR3: CASSLIAGGRTFYEQYF; D: TRBD2; size: once; V: TRBV12-3/TRBV12-4; J: TRBJ2-7
DNA: TGCAGCGTTAGCCTAGCGCCAGATACGCAGTATTTT; CDR3: CSVSLAPDTQYF; D: -; size: few; V: TRBV29-1; J: TRBJ2-3
DNA: TGTGCCAGCATTGGAGGGTCTGCGGGTAGCTCCTACGAGCAGTACTTC; CDR3: CASIGGSAGSSYEQYF; D: -; size: -; V: TRBV6-5; J: TRBJ2-7
DNA: TGCAGTGCTGGGACAGGGAGGTTTAATCAGCCCCAGCATTTT; CDR3: CSAGTGRFNQPQHF; D: TRBD1; size: once; V: TRBV20-1; J: TRBJ1-5
DNA: TGTGCCAGCAGCCCCGAGGACAGGGGACCCTACGAGCAGTACTTC; CDR3: CASSPEDRGPYEQYF; D: TRBD1; size: few; V: TRBV7-9; J: TRBJ2-7